These 20 T cell receptor beta chains share one sample of origin, sequenced in a study of blood T cell repertoires in COVID-19. Generated by immunoSEQ multiplex PCR, the TCRdb table keeps only in-frame clones and is missing some. The top ten clones hold 9.9% of a sample with fewer than 40,000 clones, approximately 85% of them seen once. Sequences were obtained from peripheral blood. The receptors derive from a human donor in a cohort sampled during active COVID-19.

This sequence joins TRBV12-5 and TRBJ1-2; possible D gene TRBD1, 6 bases. The germline V and J ends were trimmed by 3 bases and 4 bases, with 9 bases remaining between them. Germline V lookup: CDR1 LGHNT, CDR2 FRNRAP. The CDR3 totals 13 residues. CDR3 bases: TGTGCTAGTGGTTTCGCAGGGGTCTATGGCTACACCTTC. Amino acid sequence: CASGFAGVYGYTF.

This chain joins TRBV2 and TRBJ2-5; D possibly corresponds to TRBD2 (6 bases). V was trimmed by 1 base and J by 7 bases, leaving 16 bases between them. The V gene's germline CDR1 is SNHLY and CDR2 FYNNEI. The CDR3 runs to 15 residues. The CDR3 DNA is TGTGCCAGCAGTGAAGAGGGGCTGATCGGGGGGACCCAGTACTTC. Amino acids: CASSEEGLIGGTQYF.

The rearrangement links TRBV29-1 to TRBJ1-1; D is possibly TRBD1 (6 bases). The CDR3 length is 14 residues. Germline V gene lookup returns CDR1 SQVTM and CDR2 ANQGSEA. The germline V and J ends were trimmed by 5 bases and 2 bases, with 15 bases remaining between them. The CDR3 DNA is TGCAGCGTTCCTACAGGGTTGGATAACACTGAAGCTTTCTTT. This encodes CSVPTGLDNTEAFF. Full variable domain (rest looked up from reference TRBV29-1 and TRBJ1-1): SAVISQKPSRDICQRGTSLTIQCQVDSQVTMMFWYRQQPGQSLTLIATANQGSEATYESGFVIDKFPISRPNLTFSTLTVSNMSPEDSSIYLCSVPTGLDNTEAFFGQGTRLTVV.

The CDR3 protein is CSTIRGTEAFF. The CDR3 DNA sequence: TGCAGCACAATAAGGGGCACTGAAGCTTTCTTT. The gene calls are TRBV29-1 and TRBJ1-1; possible D gene TRBD1, 5 bases. With 8 bases removed from V and 4 bases from J, the gap between germline ends came to 11 bases. Per the germline V gene, CDR1 is SQVTM and CDR2 is ANQGSEA. The CDR3 has 11 amino acids.

This chain joins TRBV19 and TRBJ1-2; 9 bases align to TRBD1. The CDR3 runs to 17 residues. V lost 5 bases and J lost 2; bases outside the gene matches: 12. Looked up from germline, CDR1 is LNHDA and CDR2 is SQIVND (reference sequence). The CDR3 sequence: CASSLGQGNRLNYGYTF. CDR3 DNA sequence: TGTGCCAGTAGTCTGGGACAGGGTAATAGGCTCAACTATGGCTACACCTTC.

J is TRBJ2-1 and V is TRBV4-2; no definite D call. Germline-derived CDR1 and CDR2 are LGHNA and YNFKEQ. The CDR3 sequence is 16 residues long. V gave up 0 bases and J gave up 0 bases, with 9 bases separating them. CDR3: CASSQDLAGSYNEQFF. In DNA form, the CDR3 reads TGTGCCAGCAGCCAAGATCTGGCTGGCTCCTACAATGAGCAGTTCTTC.

The count of this clone is one. The chain couples TRBV3-1 (or the pseudogene TRBV3-2) to TRBJ2-7, with 13 bases lining up with TRBD2. V gave up 0 bases and J gave up 1 base; unmatched junction bases: 0. Germline V gives CDR1 LGHDT, CDR2 YNNKEL (reference sequence). This CDR3 is 16 amino acids long. The chain's CDR3 is CASSQEGLAGSYEQYF. Here the CDR3 DNA reads TGTGCCAGCAGCCAAGAGGGACTAGCGGGATCCTACGAGCAGTACTTC.

The rearrangement joins TRBV9 to TRBJ2-2, with 9 bases identical to TRBD1. The CDR3 contains 14 residues. The V gene end was trimmed by 4 bases and the J gene end by 3 bases; junction bases not matched to a gene: 1. CDR1 and CDR2 (germline): SGDLS, YYNGEE. This chain's CDR3 is CASSTGGDTGELFF. CDR3 nucleotide sequence: TGTGCCAGCAGCACAGGGGGCGACACCGGGGAGCTGTTTTTT.

This chain links TRBV5-1 with TRBJ2-7; D is undetermined. The CDR3 length is 15 residues. The germline gives CDR1 SGHRS, CDR2 YFSETQ. V lost 0 bases and J lost 0, with 10 bases in between. CDR3 nucleotides: TGCGCCAGCAGCTTGGCTGGCCCCCCCTCCTACGAGCAGTACTTC. Translation: CASSLAGPPSYEQYF.

The chain is built from TRBV28 and TRBJ1-5; D unresolved. Germline V CDR1 and CDR2: MDHEN, SYDVKM. V dropped 7 bases and J dropped 1 base, with 17 bases sitting between them. The CDR3 sequence is 16 residues long. CDR3 amino acids: CASTWGALGSNQPQHF. CDR3 in DNA: TGTGCCAGCACCTGGGGAGCGTTGGGAAGCAATCAGCCCCAGCATTTT.

The chain couples TRBV5-1 to TRBJ1-6; a weak D match, TRBD1 (5 bases). The V and J ends lost 4 bases and 9 bases respectively, with 20 bases between them. The CDR3 spans 16 residues. The V gene's germline CDR1 is SGHRS and CDR2 YFSETQ. The CDR3 bases are TGCGCCAGCAGCCAGGCTTGGGGCCAGTCATCTTCACCCCTCCACTTT. This sequence encodes CASSQAWGQSSSPLHF.

This chain joins TRBV11-2 and TRBJ2-1; a weak D match, TRBD2 (6 bases). Trimming pared 5 bases from V and 5 bases from J, leaving 13 bases between. Germline CDR1 SGHAT, CDR2 FQNNGV. The CDR3 runs 14 residues. The CDR3 DNA sequence: TGTGCCAGCAGCATACCTGGGGGGAACAATGAGCAGTTCTTC. Residues: CASSIPGGNNEQFF.

The rearrangement uses TRBV5-4 and TRBJ1-1; maybe TRBD1 (6 bases). Germline CDR1 and CDR2: SGHNT and YYREEE (reference sequence). CDR3 size: 15 residues. V was trimmed by 0 bases and J by 4 bases, leaving 13 bases between them. Here the CDR3 DNA reads TGTGCCAGCAGCTTGGATGCAGGGGCGGTCACTGAAGCTTTCTTT. Its protein is CASSLDAGAVTEAFF.

CDR3 in amino acids: CASSSQRNQPQHF. CDR3 sequence (DNA): TGTGCCAGCAGCTCACAGCGCAATCAGCCCCAGCATTTT. The genes are TRBV5-6 and TRBJ1-5, with D hard to call. Between the trimmed V and J ends, which lost 3 bases and 2 bases, there was a span of 6 bases. Germline lookup yields CDR1 SGHDT and CDR2 YYEEEE. CDR3 size: 13 residues.

J is TRBJ1-1 and V is TRBV9; possibly TRBD1 for D (5 bases). Trimming removed 4 bases from V and 0 bases from J, with 10 bases in between. The CDR3 covers 14 residues. CDR1 is SGDLS, CDR2 YYNGEE, per germline. CDR3 sequence: CASSQPGMNTEAFF. For the CDR3, the DNA is TGTGCCAGCAGCCAGCCAGGGATGAACACTGAAGCTTTCTTT.

This clone was detected ten times or more. V gene TRBV5-1 combines with J gene TRBJ2-2, with 13 bases identical to TRBD2. Germline lookup yields CDR1 SGHRS and CDR2 YFSETQ. V was pared by 0 bases and J by 4 bases, with 3 bases of the junction left unmatched. This CDR3 is built from 17 residues. The CDR3 region is CASSLGLAGGFTGELFF. DNA of the CDR3: TGCGCCAGCAGCTTGGGACTAGCGGGGGGCTTCACCGGGGAGCTGTTTTTT.

The V and J genes are TRBV7-2 and TRBJ2-5, with D perhaps TRBD2 (6 bases). Deletions cut 2 bases from V and 5 bases from J, with 12 bases between. Germline V CDR1 and CDR2: SGHTA, FQGNSA. This CDR3 spans 14 amino acids. DNA of the CDR3: TGTGCCAGCAGCTTATTTGGCGGGGAGGAGACCCAGTACTTC. Residues: CASSLFGGEETQYF.

The sample holds one count of this clone. CDR3 bases: TGTGCCAGCAGCTTAACCGGGACAGGGGTTGGTGAGCAGTTCTTC. This encodes CASSLTGTGVGEQFF. V usage is TRBV14 and J usage is TRBJ2-1; 10 nucleotides match TRBD1. The CDR3 runs 15 residues. Trimming cost V 5 bases and J 9 bases; bases outside gene matches: 10. Germline assignment: CDR1 SGHDN and CDR2 FVKESK.

The V gene is TRBV3-1 (or the pseudogene TRBV3-2), the J gene TRBJ2-5, with 7 bases identical to TRBD1. CDR3 size: 14 residues. The V gene's germline CDR1 is LGHDT and CDR2 YNNKEL (reference sequence). J was trimmed by 5 bases and V by 4 bases; bases with no gene match: 7. CDR3 nucleotides: TGTGCCAGCAGCCGTCGAGGGGGCGGTGAGACCCAGTACTTC. It translates to CASSRRGGGETQYF.

The chain joins TRBV10-3 to TRBJ1-5; D remains ambiguous. Germline V gives CDR1 ENHRY, CDR2 SYGVKD. This CDR3 comprises 14 residues. V was pared by 0 bases and J by 9 bases, with 12 bases between. The DNA for the CDR3 is TGTGCCATCAGTGAGTCGAATGTTCGGGGGCCCCAGCATTTT. It specifies CAISESNVRGPQHF.